The 10 T cell receptor beta chains listed next were all sequenced from one sample in a study of cytomegalovirus exposure and HLA in healthy donors. Clones were sequenced by immunoSEQ multiplex PCR, and TCRdb holds only the in-frame ones, with some missing. The sample comprises about 150,000 clones, roughly 91% of which are singletons, and 3.3% rests with the top ten. The specimen was PBMCs. Receptors were obtained from a woman between 18 and 29 years old in good health and CMV-seropositive.

The V and J genes are TRBV7-9 and TRBJ2-1; D not resolved. The germline V gene encodes CDR1 SEHNR and CDR2 FQNEAQ (reference sequence). V was trimmed by 3 bases and J by 3 bases, leaving 3 bases between them. CDR3 size: 12 residues. The CDR3 nucleotides are TGTGCCAGCAGCTTCAGCTACAATGAGCAGTTCTTC. It translates to CASSFSYNEQFF.

The gene calls are TRBV6-6 and TRBJ2-7, with TRBD2 identical over 8 bases. V lost 1 base, J lost 5 bases, and 7 bases stayed unmatched. CDR1 is MNHNY, CDR2 SVGAGI, per germline (reference sequence). The CDR3 sequence is 15 residues long. The CDR3 loop reads CASSYLGTSNNEQYF. The CDR3 region has the DNA TGTGCCAGCAGTTACTTGGGGACTAGTAACAACGAGCAGTACTTC.

The chain links TRBV5-1 to TRBJ2-5; 11 nucleotides line up with TRBD2. Germline V gives CDR1 SGHRS, CDR2 YFSETQ. V shed 4 bases, J shed 3 bases, and the junction held 5 bases outside the gene matches. This CDR3 has 15 residues. CDR3 region: CASSPLTSGKETQYF. The DNA of the CDR3 is TGCGCCAGCAGCCCATTGACTAGCGGGAAAGAGACCCAGTACTTC.

V is TRBV7-2 and J is TRBJ2-7; 7 positions match TRBD2. The CDR3 runs 16 residues. Germline V gene lookup returns CDR1 SGHTA and CDR2 FQGNSA. Trimming cost V 5 bases and J 2 bases; bases outside gene matches: 12. The CDR3 here is CASSPRGASGPYEQYF. The CDR3, as DNA: TGTGCCAGCAGCCCCCGTGGGGCTAGCGGCCCCTACGAGCAGTACTTC.

V and J are TRBV7-9 and TRBJ1-1; no clear D gene. Germline V CDR1 and CDR2: SEHNR, FQNEAQ (reference sequence). This CDR3 has 15 amino acids. The ends were cut back, 4 bases at V and 0 bases at J, with 12 bases in the middle. The CDR3 here is CASSYIREVNTEAFF. The CDR3 DNA sequence: TGTGCCAGCAGCTATATCCGGGAGGTGAACACTGAAGCTTTCTTT.

The J gene is TRBJ2-1, the V gene TRBV7-7, with 9 bases that match TRBD2. Germline loops: CDR1 SSHAT, CDR2 FNYEAQ (reference sequence). Unmatched junction bases numbered 2, after V lost 2 bases and J lost 3 bases. The CDR3 is 15 amino acids. The CDR3 nucleotides are TGTGCCAGCAGCTTAAGGCGGGAGGGCTACAATGAGCAGTTCTTC. It specifies CASSLRREGYNEQFF.

Only one count was recorded for this clone. The chain combines TRBV25-1 with TRBJ2-1, with a tentative D call TRBD2 (6 bases). The CDR3 covers 15 residues. Germline V CDR1 and CDR2: MGHDK, SYGVNS. The V end was cut by 1 base, the J end by 4 bases, with 11 bases between. CDR3 nucleotide sequence: TGTGCCAGCAGTGAATCCAGCGGAGGGTACAATGAGCAGTTCTTC. Its translation: CASSESSGGYNEQFF.

The chain couples TRBV30 to TRBJ2-3; 9 bases map to TRBD2. Germline CDR1 GTSNPN, CDR2 SVGIG (reference sequence). The CDR3 contains 15 residues. The V gene end was trimmed by 7 bases and the J gene end by 2 bases; junction bases not matched to a gene: 10. The CDR3 sequence: CASNSGSYTTDTQYF. CDR3 coding DNA: TGTGCCTCTAATAGCGGGAGTTATACCACAGATACGCAGTATTTT.

The genes are TRBV6-5 and TRBJ2-5; 7 bases agree with TRBD2. The CDR3 has 13 amino acids. In germline, CDR1 is MNHEY, CDR2 SVGAGI. V trimming: 7 bases; J trimming: 5 bases; junction bases outside the gene matches: 7. CDR3 bases: TGTGCCAGCACCCGGACTAGATGGGAGACCCAGTACTTC. Translation: CASTRTRWETQYF.

This clone has more than one count but fewer than ten. Written as DNA, the CDR3 is TGTGCCAGCAGCCGGACAGGGGGTGTGGATCAGCCCCAGCATTTT. As protein: CASSRTGGVDQPQHF. This chain uses TRBV7-9 with TRBJ1-5; TRBD1 matches 10 bases. Unmatched junction bases numbered 6, after V lost 5 bases and J lost 5 bases. Germline V gives CDR1 SEHNR, CDR2 FQNEAQ (reference sequence). The CDR3 spans 15 residues.